This TCR beta chain was identified in a study of neurological immune-mediated disorders. The wider study: Multiple sclerosis patients numbered around 34, of whom about 31 were relapsing-remitting and 3 secondary progressive.

Notes on the study in general: Across subjects, no CDR3 amino acid sequence appeared in expanded clones of more than one subject, a finding that suggested private repertoires in all groups.

A 10-nucleotide random UMI tagged transcripts in template-switch 5'RACE cDNA synthesis. From 15-18 subjects, each sequencing run yielded over 160 million TCR-beta sequences. TCRdb reanalysed the 5' RACE reads using MiXCR and keeps one entry per CDR3 protein. This table holds roughly 88,000 distinct CDR3 sequences, roughly 3.5% found once. CDR3 length: 15 residues. Germline CDR1 reads SGHTA; CDR2 reads FQGNSA. V lost 0 bases and J lost 5, with 14 bases in between. In this sample, this clonotype turned up many times. Its antigen is not identified. The specimen was PBMCs. The sequence came from a woman aged 45-59 years with multiple sclerosis. The chain uses TRBV7-2 and TRBJ2-7; a weak D match, TRBD2 (6 bases). This CDR3 is CASSLARAGGNEQYF. The CDR3 region has the DNA TGTGCCAGCAGCTTAGCGCGGGCCGGGGGTAACGAGCAGTACTTC.